A selection of T cell receptor beta chains follows, all from one sample in a study of beta chain features in type 1 diabetes. Only in-frame clones appear in the TCRdb table, and some are missing; sequencing was by immunoSEQ multiplex PCR. The sample shows around 170,000 clones, 7% to 9.5% of them seen only once. Sequenced: central memory CD4+ T cells from blood. These receptors were collected from a woman aged 30 to 39 with type 1 diabetes. CDR3s include the opening cysteine and the closing phenylalanine or tryptophan. The order of the fields is J gene, V gene, D gene, clone size, CDR3 protein, CDR3 DNA. A D gene is named only where the DNA matches it firmly. Clone size is not always given. Where it is, it says once, few, many or a class for expanded clones.

J gene: TRBJ1-1
V gene: TRBV9
D gene: TRBD1
clone size: .
CDR3 protein: CASSPGGQVTEAFF
CDR3 DNA: TGTGCCAGCAGTCCCGGCGGACAGGTCACTGAAGCTTTCTTT

J gene: TRBJ2-3
V gene: TRBV2
D gene: .
clone size: few
CDR3 protein: CASSEGVRSTDTQYF
CDR3 DNA: TGTGCCAGCAGTGAAGGAGTCAGGAGCACAGATACGCAGTATTTT

J gene: TRBJ1-1
V gene: TRBV27
D gene: .
clone size: .
CDR3 protein: CASSLGRNAEAFF
CDR3 DNA: TGTGCCAGCAGTTTAGGCAGGAACGCTGAAGCTTTCTTT

J gene: TRBJ2-3
V gene: TRBV5-1
D gene: .
clone size: few
CDR3 protein: CASSLGRESGGTDTQYF
CDR3 DNA: TGCGCCAGCAGCTTGGGAAGGGAGTCAGGAGGCACAGATACGCAGTATTTT

J gene: TRBJ2-4
V gene: TRBV11-3
D gene: TRBD1
clone size: few
CDR3 protein: CASSRTGNFAKNIQYF
CDR3 DNA: TGTGCCAGCAGCCGGACAGGGAATTTCGCCAAAAACATTCAGTACTTC

J gene: TRBJ1-1
V gene: TRBV15
D gene: .
clone size: few
CDR3 protein: CATKQDMNTEAFF
CDR3 DNA: TGTGCCACAAAACAGGATATGAACACTGAAGCTTTCTTT

J gene: TRBJ2-6
V gene: TRBV6-6
D gene: .
clone size: few
CDR3 protein: CASSLEGSGANVLTF
CDR3 DNA: TGTGCCAGCAGTCTGGAGGGCTCTGGGGCCAACGTCCTGACTTTC

J gene: TRBJ1-1
V gene: TRBV7-3
D gene: .
clone size: few
CDR3 protein: CASSLVVDTEAFF
CDR3 DNA: TGTGCCAGCAGCTTAGTAGTGGACACTGAAGCTTTCTTT

J gene: TRBJ1-1
V gene: TRBV5-1
D gene: .
clone size: .
CDR3 protein: CASSFTGRNTEAFF
CDR3 DNA: TGCGCCAGCAGCTTCACAGGGCGGAACACTGAAGCTTTCTTT

J gene: TRBJ2-1
V gene: TRBV5-1
D gene: .
clone size: few
CDR3 protein: CASSFLLTGNEQFF
CDR3 DNA: TGCGCCAGCAGCTTTCTACTAACCGGCAATGAGCAGTTCTTC

J gene: TRBJ2-6
V gene: TRBV27
D gene: .
clone size: .
CDR3 protein: CASREGAGANVLTF
CDR3 DNA: TGTGCCAGCAGAGAGGGTGCTGGGGCCAACGTCCTGACTTTC

J gene: TRBJ2-7
V gene: TRBV27
D gene: TRBD1
clone size: .
CDR3 protein: CASRRDREGEQYF
CDR3 DNA: TGTGCCAGCAGGCGTGACAGGGAAGGCGAGCAGTACTTC

J gene: TRBJ1-2
V gene: TRBV13
D gene: .
clone size: .
CDR3 protein: CASSLPGGHGYTF
CDR3 DNA: TGTGCCAGCAGCTTACCCGGGGGTCATGGCTACACCTTC

J gene: TRBJ2-1
V gene: TRBV30
D gene: .
clone size: few
CDR3 protein: CAGYRAPLNNEQFF
CDR3 DNA: TGTGCCGGTTACAGGGCCCCCTTAAACAATGAGCAGTTCTTC

J gene: TRBJ1-2
V gene: TRBV7-9
D gene: .
clone size: .
CDR3 protein: CASSLVARGRDGYTF
CDR3 DNA: TGTGCCAGCAGCTTAGTAGCCAGGGGACGGGATGGCTACACCTTC

J gene: TRBJ2-3
V gene: TRBV19
D gene: .
clone size: few
CDR3 protein: CASSATGGSGTQYF
CDR3 DNA: TGTGCCAGTAGTGCAACCGGAGGGAGCGGTACGCAGTATTTT

J gene: TRBJ2-2
V gene: TRBV28
D gene: .
clone size: few
CDR3 protein: CASSLAVDTGELFF
CDR3 DNA: TGTGCCAGCAGTTTAGCAGTGGACACCGGGGAGCTGTTTTTT

J gene: TRBJ2-1
V gene: TRBV23-1
D gene: .
clone size: .
CDR3 protein: CASSQRCPSDSPSYNEQFF
CDR3 DNA: TGCGCCAGCAGTCAAAGGTGCCCCAGCGACTCCCCCTCCTACAATGAGCAGTTCTTC

J gene: TRBJ2-1
V gene: TRBV29-1
D gene: TRBD2
clone size: .
CDR3 protein: CSVEGGTSGRGEQFF
CDR3 DNA: TGCAGCGTTGAAGGGGGCACTAGCGGGAGAGGTGAGCAGTTCTTC

J gene: TRBJ1-2
V gene: TRBV6-5
D gene: TRBD1
clone size: few
CDR3 protein: CASRLFQGAYGYTF
CDR3 DNA: TGTGCCAGCAGATTATTCCAGGGGGCCTATGGCTACACCTTC

J gene: TRBJ1-1
V gene: TRBV14
D gene: .
clone size: .
CDR3 protein: CASSIQGNTEAFF
CDR3 DNA: TGTGCCAGCAGCATACAGGGAAACACTGAAGCTTTCTTT

J gene: TRBJ1-1
V gene: TRBV2
D gene: .
clone size: few
CDR3 protein: CASSVNTGTEAFF
CDR3 DNA: TGTGCCAGCAGCGTAAACACGGGCACTGAAGCTTTCTTT

J gene: TRBJ1-2
V gene: TRBV5-1
D gene: TRBD1
clone size: .
CDR3 protein: CASSPGTVNYGYTF
CDR3 DNA: TGCGCCAGCAGCCCTGGGACAGTCAACTATGGCTACACCTTC

J gene: TRBJ1-5
V gene: TRBV6-5
D gene: TRBD1
clone size: .
CDR3 protein: CASSPGTGGRPQHF
CDR3 DNA: TGTGCCAGCAGTCCTGGGACAGGGGGCAGGCCCCAGCATTTT

J gene: TRBJ1-5
V gene: TRBV2
D gene: .
clone size: .
CDR3 protein: CASSDTDFNQPQHF
CDR3 DNA: TGTGCCAGCAGTGATACAGATTTCAATCAGCCCCAGCATTTT

J gene: TRBJ2-5
V gene: TRBV7-9
D gene: .
clone size: few
CDR3 protein: CASSLNGNGETQYF
CDR3 DNA: TGTGCCAGCAGCTTAAACGGGAATGGGGAGACCCAGTACTTC

J gene: TRBJ1-2
V gene: TRBV5-6
D gene: TRBD1
clone size: .
CDR3 protein: CASSLGQGDGYTF
CDR3 DNA: TGTGCCAGCAGCTTGGGACAGGGGGATGGCTACACCTTC

J gene: TRBJ2-5
V gene: TRBV2
D gene: TRBD2
clone size: many
CDR3 protein: CASTRDYPLYF
CDR3 DNA: TGTGCCAGCACCCGGGACTACCCCCTCTACTTC

J gene: TRBJ1-1
V gene: TRBV7-6
D gene: .
clone size: few
CDR3 protein: CASSLELGRRTEAFF
CDR3 DNA: TGTGCCAGCAGCTTAGAGCTGGGGAGGCGAACTGAAGCTTTCTTT

J gene: TRBJ2-7
V gene: TRBV10-3
D gene: TRBD1
clone size: .
CDR3 protein: CAIRPGQGLEQYF
CDR3 DNA: TGTGCCATCAGGCCGGGACAGGGGCTCGAGCAGTACTTC

J gene: TRBJ2-5
V gene: TRBV7-3
D gene: .
clone size: few
CDR3 protein: CASSLRQLETQYF
CDR3 DNA: TGTGCCAGCAGCTTAAGACAGCTTGAGACCCAGTACTTC

J gene: TRBJ2-1
V gene: TRBV18
D gene: TRBD2
clone size: .
CDR3 protein: CASSSAGDSYNEQFF
CDR3 DNA: TGTGCCAGCTCATCAGCGGGAGACTCCTACAATGAGCAGTTCTTC

J gene: TRBJ2-2
V gene: TRBV9
D gene: TRBD2
clone size: .
CDR3 protein: CASSTTSVPPGELFF
CDR3 DNA: TGTGCCAGCAGCACCACTAGCGTCCCTCCCGGGGAGCTGTTTTTT

J gene: TRBJ1-4
V gene: TRBV19
D gene: TRBD1
clone size: .
CDR3 protein: CASSSDRGVEKLFF
CDR3 DNA: TGTGCCAGTAGTTCCGACAGGGGAGTGGAAAAACTGTTTTTT

J gene: TRBJ1-2
V gene: TRBV30
D gene: TRBD1
clone size: .
CDR3 protein: CAWKGDRGNYGYTF
CDR3 DNA: TGTGCCTGGAAGGGGGACAGGGGGAACTATGGCTACACCTTC

J gene: TRBJ2-1
V gene: TRBV28
D gene: .
clone size: few
CDR3 protein: CASSLWPTGSGYNEQFF
CDR3 DNA: TGTGCCAGCAGTTTATGGCCGACAGGATCAGGTTACAATGAGCAGTTCTTC

J gene: TRBJ2-1
V gene: TRBV4-2
D gene: .
clone size: .
CDR3 protein: CASSQVLRDEQFF
CDR3 DNA: TGTGCCAGCAGCCAAGTCCTCAGGGATGAGCAGTTCTTC

J gene: TRBJ2-1
V gene: TRBV9
D gene: TRBD2
clone size: .
CDR3 protein: CATGGDNEQFF
CDR3 DNA: TGTGCCACGGGGGGGGACAATGAGCAGTTCTTC

J gene: TRBJ2-3
V gene: TRBV7-2
D gene: TRBD2
clone size: few
CDR3 protein: CASTLGRGTSRDTQYF
CDR3 DNA: TGTGCCAGCACCCTAGGGCGGGGGACTAGTAGGGATACGCAGTATTTT

J gene: TRBJ1-2
V gene: TRBV7-9
D gene: TRBD1
clone size: .
CDR3 protein: CASSLTGKGGYTF
CDR3 DNA: TGTGCCAGCAGCTTGACAGGGAAGGGAGGCTACACCTTC

J gene: TRBJ2-2
V gene: TRBV29-1
D gene: TRBD1
clone size: few
CDR3 protein: CSVDCGDRGLLGELFF
CDR3 DNA: TGCAGCGTTGACTGTGGAGACAGGGGTCTTTTGGGGGAGCTGTTTTTT

J gene: TRBJ1-1
V gene: TRBV30
D gene: .
clone size: .
CDR3 protein: CAWSVQSSSNTEAFF
CDR3 DNA: TGTGCCTGGAGTGTACAGTCCTCCAGCAACACTGAAGCTTTCTTT

J gene: TRBJ2-3
V gene: TRBV7-3
D gene: .
clone size: few
CDR3 protein: CASSSTGDSSTDTQYF
CDR3 DNA: TGTGCCAGCAGCTCCACGGGGGACAGTAGCACAGATACGCAGTATTTT